The 17 T cell receptor beta chains below were found in one sample sequenced in a study of response to subunit inactivated influenza vaccine. TCRdb re-called the RT-PCR reads through MiXCR, storing one row per CDR3 protein. The sample consists of about 650,000 distinct CDR3 sequences, about 15% of them appearing once. The sample was PBMCs from blood, taken 14 days before vaccination. The receptors were sampled from a man aged 50 to 60 who received an inactivated influenza vaccine.

This clonotype was picked up a small number of times. The rearrangement uses TRBV29-1 and TRBJ2-5, with D unresolved. This CDR3 contains 13 residues. Trimming shortened V by 6 bases and J by 4 bases, and 15 bases separated the two germline ends. The V gene's germline CDR1 is SQVTM and CDR2 ANQGSEA. The CDR3 loop is CSVKPTLLETQYF. The CDR3 region has the DNA TGCAGCGTGAAGCCGACCCTCCTAGAGACCCAGTACTTC.

This clonotype was picked up many times. This chain connects TRBV20-1 to TRBJ1-3; no firm D call. From germline, CDR1 is DFQATT and CDR2 SNEGSKA (reference sequence). The CDR3 runs to 12 residues. Trimming left V 6 bases short and J 4 bases short, with 10 bases between. In nucleotides, the CDR3 is TGCAGTGCGGCGGGAACGGGAAACACCATATATTTT. It yields the protein CSAAGTGNTIYF.

In this sample, this clonotype turned up a few times. This chain joins TRBV19 and TRBJ1-1; D call uncertain. The CDR3 has 14 residues. Trimming cost V 3 bases and J 5 bases, with 13 bases left between them. CDR1 and CDR2 from the germline V gene are LNHDA and SQIVND (reference sequence). The CDR3 coding sequence is TGTGCCAGTAGTATTCGGACCCGAAGGACTGAAGCTTTCTTT. This sequence encodes CASSIRTRRTEAFF.

This clonotype showed up many times. The V call is TRBV29-1, the J call TRBJ2-1; D possibly corresponds to TRBD2 (5 bases). This CDR3 has 14 amino acids. Germline V gives CDR1 SQVTM, CDR2 ANQGSEA. Deletions cut 3 bases from V and 6 bases from J, with 15 bases between. CDR3 sequence reads: CSVESRLLGNEQFF. Written as DNA, the CDR3 is TGCAGCGTTGAGTCCCGTTTACTAGGCAATGAGCAGTTCTTC.

This clonotype was counted between two and nine times. The rearrangement joins TRBV5-1 to TRBJ1-2; D remains ambiguous. The V end was cut by 1 base, the J end by 4 bases, with 8 bases between. CDR3 length: 13 amino acids. Germline CDR1 is SGHRS and CDR2 is YFSETQ. The CDR3 nucleotides are TGCGCCAGCAGCTTGAGCCAGGTCTATGGCTACACCTTC. This sequence encodes CASSLSQVYGYTF.

V is TRBV28 and J is TRBJ2-2; D is unclear. The V end lost 6 bases, the J end lost 7 bases, and 15 bases lay between the germline ends. Germline assignment: CDR1 MDHEN and CDR2 SYDVKM. The CDR3 length is 14 residues. CDR3 bases: TGTGCCAGCAGCCTGCCGTCGGAAAGCGGGGAGCTGTTTTTT. Protein sequence: CASSLPSESGELFF.

The V call is TRBV5-1, the J call TRBJ2-7, with 10 nucleotides matching TRBD1. Germline CDR1 reads SGHRS; CDR2 reads YFSETQ. V was clipped by 1 base and J by 2 bases; unmatched bases: 6. The CDR3 is made up of 16 amino acids. The CDR3 region is CASSLKHGQGAYEQYF. CDR3 bases: TGCGCCAGCAGCTTGAAACACGGACAGGGGGCCTACGAGCAGTACTTC.

V gene TRBV3-1 combines with J gene TRBJ2-3, with D unresolved. The V end was cut by 2 bases, the J end by 0 bases, with 30 bases between. The CDR3 consists of 22 residues. CDR1 is LGHDT, CDR2 YNNKEL, per germline (reference sequence). CDR3 sequence (DNA): TGTGCCAGCAGCCAATTGGTTAAGGTCGTGGGTATTCCGGAGTCTAGCACAGATACGCAGTATTTT. The encoded protein is CASSQLVKVVGIPESSTDTQYF.

The rearrangement links TRBV6-1 to TRBJ2-2, with a tentative D call TRBD2 (6 bases). CDR1 and CDR2 from the germline V gene are MNHNS and SASEGT. The CDR3 has 17 residues. V lost 7 bases, J lost 2 bases, and 20 bases lay in between. CDR3 nucleotides: TGTGCCAGCAACCCACCCGCGGGGTTTCTAAACACCGGGGAGCTGTTTTTT. It yields the protein CASNPPAGFLNTGELFF.

CDR3 DNA: TGCAGTGCTGATACTAGCGGGAGTGATGTGAACATTCAGTACTTC. This sequence encodes CSADTSGSDVNIQYF. This chain joins TRBV20-1 and TRBJ2-4; 11 nucleotides match TRBD2. CDR1 and CDR2 from the germline V gene are DFQATT and SNEGSKA (reference sequence). CDR3 size: 15 residues. V lost 5 bases and J lost 7; bases outside the gene matches: 10.

The genes are TRBV7-9 and TRBJ1-2, with 8 bases aligning to TRBD1. CDR3 length equals 13 residues. Germline-derived CDR1 and CDR2 are SEHNR and FQNEAQ (reference sequence). V trimming: 2 bases; J trimming: 6 bases; junction bases outside the gene matches: 2. CDR3 amino acids: CASSLPDRDGYTF. The CDR3 DNA is TGTGCCAGCAGCTTACCGGACAGGGATGGCTACACCTTC.

This clonotype was found a few times. The chain employs TRBV12-3 or TRBV12-4 and TRBJ2-1, with D maybe TRBD2 (6 bases). This CDR3 is built from 17 residues. V was pared by 7 bases and J by 6 bases, with 25 bases between. The CDR3 DNA is TGTGCCAGCACTCCACCCCCAGGGACGGAGGGTGCCAATGAGCAGTTCTTC. It encodes CASTPPPGTEGANEQFF.

This clonotype was seen more than once but under ten times. J is TRBJ2-1 and V is TRBV7-8; 9 nucleotides align to TRBD2. Germline trimming cut 1 base from V and 6 bases from J; bases unmatched to any gene: 16. Germline values: CDR1 SGHVS, CDR2 FQNEAQ. This CDR3 comprises 19 residues. CDR3 residues: CASSLVGGPGLALFNEQFF. CDR3 in DNA: TGTGCCAGCAGCTTAGTAGGGGGCCCGGGACTAGCCCTCTTCAATGAGCAGTTCTTC. The whole variable domain, filled in from reference TRBV7-8 and TRBJ2-1, reads GAGVSQSPRYKVAKRGQDVALRCDPISGHVSLFWYQQALGQGPEFLTYFQNEAQLDKSGLPSDRFFAERPEGSVSTLKIQRTQQEDSAVYLCASSLVGGPGLALFNEQFFGPGTRLTVL.

V is TRBV4-3 and J is TRBJ1-2; no firm D call. CDR1 and CDR2 from the germline V gene are LGHNA and YSLEER. The CDR3 spans 15 residues. The V and J ends lost 7 bases and 4 bases respectively, with 19 bases between them. The CDR3 region has the DNA TGCGCCAGCAACGCGGCGACTGGGAGGCTCTATGGCTACACCTTC. It specifies CASNAATGRLYGYTF.

V usage is TRBV7-2 and J usage is TRBJ2-7; D might be TRBD2 (5 bases). The germline V gene encodes CDR1 SGHTA and CDR2 FQGNSA. The CDR3 is 15 residues long. The V gene lost 5 bases and the J gene lost 2 bases, with 16 bases spanning the gap. CDR3 in amino acids: CASSGLGRGTYEQYF. The CDR3 bases are TGTGCCAGCAGCGGCCTGGGCCGGGGAACCTACGAGCAGTACTTC.

This clonotype turned up a few times. The chain couples TRBV3-1 to TRBJ2-7; no reliable D call. There are 15 residues in the CDR3. Trimming took 2 bases from V and 0 from J, leaving 11 bases between them. Germline CDR1 and CDR2: LGHDT and YNNKEL (reference sequence). The CDR3 sequence: CASSQSQLSSYEQYF. The CDR3 DNA is TGTGCCAGCAGCCAATCCCAGCTGAGCTCCTACGAGCAGTACTTC.

The chain combines TRBV12-5 with TRBJ1-5; 8 bases fit TRBD1. The CDR3 extends over 15 amino acids. V trimming: 9 bases; J trimming: 1 base; junction bases outside the gene matches: 8. CDR1 is LGHNT and CDR2 is FRNRAP in the germline V gene. CDR3 bases: TGTGCTAGGGAATACAGGGGGGCGAGCAATCAGCCCCAGCATTTT. Its translation is CAREYRGASNQPQHF.